The rows below give T cell receptor beta chains drawn from one sample of a study of neurological immune-mediated disorders. TCRdb fed the 5' RACE reads into MiXCR, producing one record per CDR3 protein. The sample carries some 83,000 distinct CDR3 sequences, 2.5% to 3% recorded once. Specimen: PBMCs. These receptor sequences come from a woman in her twenties or thirties with multiple sclerosis. Each CDR3 is given with its conserved first and last residue. The order of the fields is V gene, clone size, J gene, D gene, CDR3 DNA, CDR3 protein. A D gene is named only where the DNA matches it firmly. The size of a clone is reported for some rows only, either as once, few or many, or as a class for expanded clones.

TRBV12-3/TRBV12-4	many	TRBJ1-4	NA	TGTGCCAGCAGAAACAGGGAAACTAATGAAAAACTGTTTTTT	CASRNRETNEKLFF
TRBV7-6	many	TRBJ2-7	TRBD2	TGTGCCAGCAGATGGATAGCGGGATCGGCCTACGAGCAGTACTTC	CASRWIAGSAYEQYF
TRBV10-2	many	TRBJ1-2	NA	TGCGCCAGCAGTGATGGTCAGAACTATGGCTACACCTTC	CASSDGQNYGYTF
TRBV20-1	many	TRBJ2-7	NA	TGCAGTGCTAGAGCCCCTAGCGAGCGGTACTCCTACGAGCAGTACTTC	CSARAPSERYSYEQYF
TRBV29-1	many	TRBJ2-3	TRBD1	TGCAGCGTCTCGACAGGGGGCTCCGCTAATACGCAGTATTTT	CSVSTGGSANTQYF
TRBV20-1	many	TRBJ2-5	NA	TGCAGTGCTAGAGATCGACGGGGCCAAGAGACCCAGTACTTC	CSARDRRGQETQYF
TRBV5-6	many	TRBJ2-7	NA	TGTGCCAGCAGCCCGCGGACCTTCTACGAGCAGTACTTC	CASSPRTFYEQYF
TRBV20-1	many	TRBJ2-1	TRBD2	TGCAGTGCAATCACCGGGACTAGCGGTTACAATGAGCAGTTCTTC	CSAITGTSGYNEQFF
TRBV21-1	few	TRBJ1-1	NA	TGTGCCAGCAGCAAAGTCGGACCGAACACTGAAGCTTTCTTT	CASSKVGPNTEAFF
TRBV13	many	TRBJ1-2	NA	TGTGCCAGCAGTTTATCCTTCAGCCGCTATGGCTACACCTTC	CASSLSFSRYGYTF
TRBV5-5	many	TRBJ1-3	NA	TGTGCCAGCAGCTTGTTCTACTCTGGAAACACCATATATTTT	CASSLFYSGNTIYF
TRBV15	many	TRBJ2-2	TRBD1	TGTGCCACCAGCCGGGGACAGTGGGGCGGGGAGCTGTTTTTT	CATSRGQWGGELFF
TRBV20-1	many	TRBJ2-1	TRBD1	TGCAGTGCCAACTACGGACAGGGTTACAATGAGCAGTTCTTC	CSANYGQGYNEQFF
TRBV12-3/TRBV12-4	many	TRBJ2-3	TRBD2	TGTGCCAGCACCTTGGGGACTAGCGGCTCTGCGGGTACGCAGTATTTT	CASTLGTSGSAGTQYF
TRBV6-5	NA	TRBJ2-3	TRBD2	TGTGCCAGCAGTCCAGGACTAGCGGGAACTACGCAGTATTTT	CASSPGLAGTTQYF
TRBV10-3	many	TRBJ2-1	NA	TGTGCCATCAGTGAGTCGCTAGCGCAGTACAATGAGCAGTTCTTC	CAISESLAQYNEQFF
TRBV20-1	many	TRBJ2-3	NA	TGCAGTGCCCGTTCAGATACGCAGTATTTT	CSARSDTQYF
TRBV7-3	many	TRBJ2-1	TRBD2	TGTGCCAGCAGCCCGGTAGCGGGAGCTTCTTATGAGCAGTTCTTC	CASSPVAGASYEQFF
TRBV11-2	many	TRBJ1-2	NA	TGTGCCAGCAGCTTAGTCGATGGCTACACCTTC	CASSLVDGYTF
TRBV12-3/TRBV12-4	many	TRBJ1-3	NA	TGTGCCAGCAGTCCCGGTTCAGGGCGAAACACCATATATTTT	CASSPGSGRNTIYF
TRBV20-1	many	TRBJ2-7	TRBD1	TGCAGTGCTAGCTCATGGTCCGGGACAGTGTCCTACGAGCAGTACTTC	CSASSWSGTVSYEQYF
TRBV28	many	TRBJ1-5	TRBD1	TGTGCCAGCAGTCGGCCCTGGGACAGGGAAGGTCAGCCCCAGCATTTT	CASSRPWDREGQPQHF
TRBV10-2	many	TRBJ2-1	NA	TGCGCCAGCAGTGAGAATGATCATGAGCAGTTCTTC	CASSENDHEQFF
TRBV7-2	many	TRBJ1-2	NA	TGTGCCAGCAGCTTAAAAGGACCCCGGGCCTATGGCTACACCTTC	CASSLKGPRAYGYTF
TRBV5-1	NA	TRBJ1-3	TRBD1	TGCGCCAGCAGGTTGGGACAGGGAAAAAACATATATTTT	CASRLGQGKNIYF
TRBV5-1	many	TRBJ2-7	TRBD2	TGCGCCAGCAGAGCCCTAGCGGGCTCTTACTACGAGCAGTACTTC	CASRALAGSYYEQYF
TRBV15	many	TRBJ2-4	NA	TGTGCCACCAGCAGAGATGTACAAGCTAGTATGGGCATTCAGTACTTC	CATSRDVQASMGIQYF
TRBV7-2	many	TRBJ2-1	TRBD2	TGTGCCAGCAGCACACCTCCGGGACTAGCTGGAAGAGGGAATGAGCAGTTCTTC	CASSTPPGLAGRGNEQFF
TRBV4-1	NA	TRBJ1-3	NA	TGCGCCAGCAGCCTCAGGGACTCTGGAAACACCATATATTTT	CASSLRDSGNTIYF
TRBV12-3/TRBV12-4	many	TRBJ1-5	NA	TGTGCCAGCACTATGGGGATAGGCAATCAGCCCCAGCATTTT	CASTMGIGNQPQHF
TRBV5-1	many	TRBJ2-3	TRBD2	TGCGCCAGCAGCTTGGCCCCTAGCGGGACTAGCACAGATACGCAGTATTTT	CASSLAPSGTSTDTQYF
TRBV29-1	many	TRBJ2-2	NA	TGCAGCGTTGAGGCCGAGAACACCGGGGAGCTGTTTTTT	CSVEAENTGELFF
TRBV7-2	many	TRBJ2-1	NA	TGTGCCAGCAGCTTAGGGGCAGGGGGGAATGAGCAGTTCTTC	CASSLGAGGNEQFF
TRBV19	many	TRBJ1-6	TRBD1	TGTGCCAGTACCCAACAGGGGTGGAATTCACCCCTCCACTTT	CASTQQGWNSPLHF
TRBV19	many	TRBJ1-1	NA	TGTGCCAGTACCAAAGGACATACCCTTGAAGCTTTCTTT	CASTKGHTLEAFF
TRBV7-9	many	TRBJ2-7	TRBD1	TGTGCCAGCAGCCGGGACAGGGACAGCGAGCAGTACTTC	CASSRDRDSEQYF
TRBV18	few	TRBJ1-1	NA	TGTGTCAGCGCAATAAAAGAGAACACTGAAGCTTTCTTT	CVSAIKENTEAFF
TRBV5-8	many	TRBJ2-7	NA	TGTGCCAGCAGCCGGCAGGACGGAGCCTACGAGCAGTACTTC	CASSRQDGAYEQYF
TRBV18	many	TRBJ2-1	TRBD2	TGTGCCAGCTCACCTTCTCAGCGGGGGAACTACAATGAGCAGTTCTTC	CASSPSQRGNYNEQFF
TRBV5-1	many	TRBJ2-2	TRBD2	TGCGCCAGCAGCTTGGTTCCAGCGGGAGGAGCGAACACCGGGGAGCTGTTTTTT	CASSLVPAGGANTGELFF
TRBV3-1	many	TRBJ1-2	NA	TGTGCCAGCAGCCAGGAGGGAACTAACTATGGCTACACCTTC	CASSQEGTNYGYTF
TRBV20-1	many	TRBJ2-4	NA	TGCAGTGCTCCAGAGGGCCCAGACGAAAACATTCAGTACTTC	CSAPEGPDENIQYF
TRBV3-1	many	TRBJ2-5	NA	TGTGCCAGCAGGAATTCAGAAGAGACCCAGTACTTC	CASRNSEETQYF
TRBV4-3	many	TRBJ1-1	TRBD1	TGCGCCAGCAGTATATCAGGGGGCTCTGGTGGCACTGAAGCTTTCTTT	CASSISGGSGGTEAFF
TRBV6-5	many	TRBJ1-3	TRBD1	TGTGCCAGCAGTTCAACGACAGGGATGCTCTCTGGAAACACCATATATTTT	CASSSTTGMLSGNTIYF
TRBV7-9	many	TRBJ2-7	NA	TGTGCCAGCAGCTCACCAAGTAGCGCCTACGAGCAGTACTTC	CASSSPSSAYEQYF
TRBV10-2	many	TRBJ2-7	NA	TGCGCCAGCAGATCCCTTAAAAGCGGGCTGACCTACGAGCAGTACTTC	CASRSLKSGLTYEQYF
TRBV7-2	many	TRBJ1-5	NA	TGTGCCAGCAGCTTAGGGAATACAGGGCGCAATCAGCCCCAGCATTTT	CASSLGNTGRNQPQHF
TRBV5-1	many	TRBJ2-3	NA	TGCGCCAGCAGTTACGGACCGCGGAACGGGGACACAGATACGCAGTATTTT	CASSYGPRNGDTDTQYF
TRBV10-3	many	TRBJ2-1	TRBD2	TGTGCCCTCCAGCGGGAGGACTACAATGAGCAGTTCTTC	CALQREDYNEQFF
TRBV29-1	many	TRBJ2-5	TRBD2	TGCAGCGTCGACGGGGGGAACCAAGAGACCCAGTACTTC	CSVDGGNQETQYF
TRBV20-1	many	TRBJ2-1	TRBD2	TGCAGTGCTAGACTAGCGGGAGGTAACAATGAGCAGTTCTTC	CSARLAGGNNEQFF
TRBV11-2	many	TRBJ2-3	NA	TGTGCCAGCAGCTGGGGGTTCGATACGCAGTATTTT	CASSWGFDTQYF
TRBV5-1	many	TRBJ2-5	NA	TGCGCCAGCAGCGGAGCGCGAGGGCCGGAGACCCAGTACTTC	CASSGARGPETQYF
TRBV20-1	many	TRBJ1-1	NA	TGCAGTGCTGTAGTTGACTTCGCTTTCTTT	CSAVVDFAFF
TRBV5-1	many	TRBJ1-1	NA	TGCGCCAGCAGCCTCGTCAGGGTTGACACTGAAGCTTTCTTT	CASSLVRVDTEAFF
TRBV5-1	many	TRBJ2-1	TRBD2	TGCGCCAGCGCCGACGGGACTAGCGGTTACAATGAGCAGTTCTTC	CASADGTSGYNEQFF
TRBV7-9	many	TRBJ1-1	NA	TGTGCCAGCAGCTACCGGGACCCGGGCACTGAAGCTTTCTTT	CASSYRDPGTEAFF
TRBV19	many	TRBJ2-6	NA	TGTGCCAGTACCTCCCTCGGGGAATCTGGGGCCAACGTCCTGACTTTC	CASTSLGESGANVLTF